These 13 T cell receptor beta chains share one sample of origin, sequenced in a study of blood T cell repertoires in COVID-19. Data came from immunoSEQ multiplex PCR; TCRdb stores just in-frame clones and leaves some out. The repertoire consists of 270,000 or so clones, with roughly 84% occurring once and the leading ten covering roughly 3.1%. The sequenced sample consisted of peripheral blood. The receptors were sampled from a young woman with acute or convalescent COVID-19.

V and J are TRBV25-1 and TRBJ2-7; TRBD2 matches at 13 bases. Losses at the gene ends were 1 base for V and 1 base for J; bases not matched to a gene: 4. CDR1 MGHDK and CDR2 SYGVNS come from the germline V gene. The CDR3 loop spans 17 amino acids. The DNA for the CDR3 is TGTGCCAGCAGTGAATCGGGACTAGCGGGAATTTCCTACGAGCAGTACTTC. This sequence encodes CASSESGLAGISYEQYF.

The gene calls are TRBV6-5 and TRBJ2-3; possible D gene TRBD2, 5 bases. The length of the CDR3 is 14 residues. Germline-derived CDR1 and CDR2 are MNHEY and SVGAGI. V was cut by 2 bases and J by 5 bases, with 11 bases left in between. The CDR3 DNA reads TGTGCCAGCAGTTACGCCGGACTGAGAGATACGCAGTATTTT. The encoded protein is CASSYAGLRDTQYF.

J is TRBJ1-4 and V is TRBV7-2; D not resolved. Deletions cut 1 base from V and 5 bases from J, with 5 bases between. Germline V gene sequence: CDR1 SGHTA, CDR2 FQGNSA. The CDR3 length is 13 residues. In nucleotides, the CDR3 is TGTGCCAGCAGCTTAGGGCCCAATGAAAAACTGTTTTTT. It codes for CASSLGPNEKLFF.

In DNA form, the CDR3 reads TGTGCCAGTAGTCTCAGACAGGACCAAGAGACCCAGTACTTC. Its translation is CASSLRQDQETQYF. The chain uses TRBV19 and TRBJ2-5, with D possibly matching TRBD1 (6 bases). This CDR3 contains 14 residues. The V gene lost 5 bases and the J gene lost 0 bases, with 10 bases spanning the gap. Germline CDR1 is LNHDA and CDR2 is SQIVND (reference sequence).

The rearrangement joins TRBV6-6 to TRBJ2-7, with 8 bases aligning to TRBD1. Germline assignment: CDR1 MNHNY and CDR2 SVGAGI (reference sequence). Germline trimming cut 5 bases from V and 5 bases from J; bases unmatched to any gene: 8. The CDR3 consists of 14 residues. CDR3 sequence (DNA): TGTGCCAGCAGTGGCGGACAGGGCCAGGACGAGCAGTACTTC. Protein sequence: CASSGGQGQDEQYF.

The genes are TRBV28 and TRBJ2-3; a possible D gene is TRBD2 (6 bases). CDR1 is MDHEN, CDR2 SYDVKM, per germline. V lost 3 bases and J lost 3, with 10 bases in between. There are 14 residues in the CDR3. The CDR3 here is CASSFGGVTDTQYF. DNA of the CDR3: TGTGCCAGCAGTTTCGGGGGAGTTACAGATACGCAGTATTTT.

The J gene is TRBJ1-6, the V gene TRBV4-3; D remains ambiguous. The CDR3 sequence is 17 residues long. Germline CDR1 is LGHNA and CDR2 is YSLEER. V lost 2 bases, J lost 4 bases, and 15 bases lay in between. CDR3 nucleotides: TGCGCCAGCAGCCAATATCCGACGACGGGTTATAATTCACCCCTCCACTTT. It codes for CASSQYPTTGYNSPLHF.

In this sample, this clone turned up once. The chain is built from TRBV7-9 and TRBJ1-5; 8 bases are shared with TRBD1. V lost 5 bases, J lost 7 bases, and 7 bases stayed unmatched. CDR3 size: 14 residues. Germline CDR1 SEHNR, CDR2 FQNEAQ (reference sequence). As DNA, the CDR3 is TGTGCCAGCAGCAAAGGACAGGGAGGCCAGCCCCAGCATTTT. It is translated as CASSKGQGGQPQHF.

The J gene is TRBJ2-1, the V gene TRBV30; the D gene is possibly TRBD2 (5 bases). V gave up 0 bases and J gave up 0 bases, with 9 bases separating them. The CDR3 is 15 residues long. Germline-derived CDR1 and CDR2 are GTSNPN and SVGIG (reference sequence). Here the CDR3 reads CAWSVGLISYNEQFF. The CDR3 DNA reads TGTGCCTGGAGTGTCGGACTGATCTCCTACAATGAGCAGTTCTTC.

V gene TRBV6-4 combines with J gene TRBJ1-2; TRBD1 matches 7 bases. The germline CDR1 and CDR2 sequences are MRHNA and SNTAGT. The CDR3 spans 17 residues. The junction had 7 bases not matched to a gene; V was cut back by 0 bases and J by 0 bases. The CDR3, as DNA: TGTGCCAGCAGTGACTCCGGGACAGCCGGAACTAACTATGGCTACACCTTC. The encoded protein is CASSDSGTAGTNYGYTF.

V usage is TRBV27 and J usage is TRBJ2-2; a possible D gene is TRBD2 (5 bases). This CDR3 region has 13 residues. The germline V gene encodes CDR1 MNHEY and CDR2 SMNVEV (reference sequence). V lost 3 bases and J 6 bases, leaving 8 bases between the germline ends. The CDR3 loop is CASSFHGAGELFF. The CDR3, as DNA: TGTGCCAGCAGTTTTCACGGGGCCGGGGAGCTGTTTTTT.

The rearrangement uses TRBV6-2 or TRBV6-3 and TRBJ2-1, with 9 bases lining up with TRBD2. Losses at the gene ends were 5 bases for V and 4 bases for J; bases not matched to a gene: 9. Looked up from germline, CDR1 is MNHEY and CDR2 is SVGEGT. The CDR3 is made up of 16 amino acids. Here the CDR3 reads CASSQGGLAGYNEQFF. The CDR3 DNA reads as TGTGCCAGCAGTCAAGGGGGGCTAGCGGGGTACAATGAGCAGTTCTTC.

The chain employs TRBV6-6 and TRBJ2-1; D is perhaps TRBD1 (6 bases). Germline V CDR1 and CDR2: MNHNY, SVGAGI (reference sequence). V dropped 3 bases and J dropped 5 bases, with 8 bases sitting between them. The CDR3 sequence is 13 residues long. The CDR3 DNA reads TGTGCCAGCAGTTATAAGGGGGACAATGAGCAGTTCTTC. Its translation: CASSYKGDNEQFF.